This TCR beta chain was profiled in a study of shared clonotypes between healthy human individuals (TCRdb year 2020). Background for the entire study: The cohort included three men and two women between 18 and 49 years of age. For each donor, three plates each were used for CD4 naive and CD4 memory, two plates were used for CD8 naive, and one plate was used for CD8 memory. Each donor's leukapheresis produced roughly between roughly 0.9 and 8.9 billion PBMCs. Blood TCR repertoires of about five healthy adults were deeply sequenced to estimate repertoire size and the extent of clonotype sharing between individuals. To increase sequencing depth and limit assay-specific biases, TCR repertoire library preparation and sequencing were carried out by different laboratories using diverse techniques.

What the authors observed across the whole study: Based on pairwise subsampling, the degree of clonotype sharing among donors was expected to be affected by sequencing depth. Larger estimated clonotype richness was generally found for naive subsets than for memory subsets. Even with the large sequencing depth, rarefaction of the sorted-subset datasets indicated that sequencing was incomplete. Sampling was limited to blood, and TCR repertoires in tissue likely differ from TCR repertoires in blood. Because the study included only a small number of donors, the genetic and exposure-history diversity represented was limited. Across four donors, approximately 5% of naive CD4, roughly 3.8% of naive CD8, approximately 2.5% of memory CD4, and 0.4% to 0.45% of memory CD8 clonotypes were shared. Higher generation probabilities were observed for clonotypes shared by all four sorted-subset donors than for non-shared clonotypes.

Donors were healthy HIV-negative adults with no recently reported acute infections or vaccinations. Every donor was a Caucasian adult residing in Nashville, Tennessee, USA. Magnetic negative selection was used to enrich CD4+ T cells, after which naive cells were positively selected on CD45RA and the negative fraction became the memory subset. Blood was collected by leukapheresis, and PBMCs were isolated by Ficoll-Histopaque density gradient centrifugation and then cryopreserved in liquid nitrogen vapor phase. Analytical flow cytometry was used to check the purity and quantity of each magnetically sorted T cell population. Each sorted fraction had its genomic DNA isolated and then quantified by UV absorbance on a Nanodrop 2000c. TCR CDR3 regions were amplified from genomic DNA by multiplex PCR using the deep immunoSEQ assay. Extracted genomic DNA from each cell subset was spread evenly across all wells of several immunoSEQ 96-well plates, with each plate serving as a replicate. Each replicate PCR for sorted subsets received approximately 220 ng genomic DNA, equal to roughly 29,000 T cell genomes. The purified libraries were quantified using a Qubit 3.0 fluorometer, sized with a Bioanalyzer 2100, and then quantified again using the KAPA Library Quantification kit. Each immunoSEQ 96-well plate was sequenced on its own single-read 150-cycle Illumina NextSeq 550 flow cell. Turning to the authors' computational methods: The immunoSEQ output contained only junctional sequences without quality scores, so filtering could not match that applied to full-length reads. Sequences were annotated with PyIR, a Python wrapper for IgBLAST v1.9, using IMGT germline references to assign V/J genes and CDR3. Reads were removed for weak V/J assignments (E-value above 1e-6), missing CDR3, stop codons, out-of-frame junctions, or ambiguous translated residues. V3J clonotypes were defined by identical inferred V gene, J gene, and CDR3 amino acid sequence. To compute the percentage overlap between repertoires, the number of shared unique clonotypes was divided by the size of the smaller repertoire. RTK rarefaction, the Chao1 estimator, and Recon v2.1 estimates of unobserved clonotypes were used to assess repertoire richness. OLGA was used to compute generation probabilities for all TCRbeta clonotypes that the gDNA method yielded from a handful of donors. TCRdb re-hosts the immuneACCESS table, in-frame sequences only. Its copies lack some clones; in the studies checked, an unresolved V gene accounts for under half of them, and the cause for the rest is not known. Clone size and the V and J calls come from that table; the DNA yielded D and trimming. For this sample the table gives around 980,000 clones, of which 75% to 85% were detected only once. Clones ranked in the top ten supply roughly 0.61% of the sample.

Note on this clone: The specificity of this receptor is unknown. Base qualities are not recorded, but no much larger clone differs from it by a single base.

The sequencing input was memory CD4+ T cells from PBMCs. The sample's cell subset or site label, in plain terms: CD45RA-negative fraction. This receptor was taken from a young man in good health. Some clones in this sample may be carry-over from other donors' samples.

The DNA sequence is as follows: TGTGCCAGCAATTCGGGAAGGTCACCCCTCCACTTT. Translated, this is CASNSGRSPLHF. The sequence joins TRBV28 to TRBJ1-6; the D gene is unclear. In the germline V gene, CDR1 corresponds to MDHEN and CDR2 to SYDVKM. The V and J ends are trimmed by 7 bases and 10 bases, leaving 11 bases between them. The CDR3 runs 12 amino acids, cysteine and phenylalanine included. The CDR3 DNA has 36 bases and is translated from base 1.